These 11 T cell receptor beta chains originate from one sample sequenced in a study of T cell changes during pregnancy in multiple sclerosis. Libraries were prepared by immunoSEQ multiplex PCR; TCRdb keeps only in-frame clonotypes and omits some of them. The sample lists about 39,000 clones; 92% were seen once. The input for sequencing was CD8+ T cells from peripheral blood mononuclear cells, taken before pregnancy. The receptors stem from a female donor with multiple sclerosis, enrolled in a pregnancy study.

The rearrangement joins TRBV6-5 to TRBJ2-2; D may be TRBD1 (5 bases). Trimming removed 6 bases from V and 4 bases from J, with 15 bases in between. This CDR3 has 15 amino acids. CDR1 is MNHEY and CDR2 is SVGAGI in the germline V gene. The CDR3 here is CASRPLGAVTGELFF. CDR3 sequence (DNA): TGTGCCAGCAGACCGCTTGGGGCCGTCACCGGGGAGCTGTTTTTT.

The rearrangement links TRBV19 to TRBJ2-1; the match to TRBD2 covers 8 bases. Germline CDR1 and CDR2: LNHDA and SQIVND (reference sequence). V dropped 1 base and J dropped 6; count of bases not matched to a gene: 8. The CDR3 has 16 amino acids. CDR3 in amino acids: CASSIALREVVNEQFF. CDR3 bases: TGTGCCAGTAGTATAGCGTTGCGGGAGGTGGTCAATGAGCAGTTCTTC. Variable domain in full (rest from reference TRBV19 and TRBJ2-1): DGGITQSPKYLFRKEGQNVTLSCEQNLNHDAMYWYRQDPGQGLRLIYYSQIVNDFQKGDIAEGYSVSREKKESFPLTVTSAQKNPTAFYLCASSIALREVVNEQFFGPGTRLTVL.

J is TRBJ2-1 and V is TRBV6-6; D remains unclear. The CDR3 extends over 14 amino acids. Trimming left V 2 bases short and J 4 bases short, with 9 bases between. Germline V CDR1 and CDR2: MNHNY, SVGAGI (reference sequence). The CDR3 DNA follows: TGTGCCAGCAGTTACAAGCTCGGGTACAATGAGCAGTTCTTC. Residues: CASSYKLGYNEQFF.

V is TRBV9 and J is TRBJ2-3; TRBD1 matches 8 bases. J gave up 6 bases and V 3 bases, and 12 bases lay outside the gene matches. Germline values: CDR1 SGDLS, CDR2 YYNGEE. The length of the CDR3 is 16 residues. CDR3 region: CASSGGTGDSRDTQYF. In nucleotides, the CDR3 is TGTGCCAGCAGCGGGGGGACAGGCGACTCGAGGGATACGCAGTATTTT. Supplemented by reference TRBV9 and TRBJ2-3, the full variable domain reads DSGVTQTPKHLITATGQRVTLRCSPRSGDLSVYWYQQSLDQGLQFLIQYYNGEERAKGNILERFSAQQFPDLHSELNLSSLELGDSALYFCASSGGTGDSRDTQYFGPGTRLTVL.

The CDR3 DNA sequence: TGCGCCAGCAGTCAATCGGGAGGATCCTACGAGCAGTACTTC. Amino acid sequence: CASSQSGGSYEQYF. The chain is built from TRBV23-1 and TRBJ2-5; TRBD2 is a possible D gene (6 bases). The J call may be in error: the DNA end matches TRBJ2-7 better. TRBV23-1 has ORF status, its function being uncertain. This CDR3 is built from 14 residues.

The chain has TRBV7-9 and TRBJ1-2, with D unresolved. CDR1 is SEHNR and CDR2 is FQNEAQ in the germline V gene (reference sequence). Trimming left V 1 base short and J 6 bases short, with 6 bases between. This CDR3 is built from 12 residues. The DNA for the CDR3 is TGTGCCAGCAGCTTAGGAGGGAATGGCTACACCTTC. It encodes CASSLGGNGYTF.

The gene calls are TRBV30 and TRBJ1-1; TRBD1 matches at 8 bases. The CDR3 runs to 12 residues. Germline-derived CDR1 and CDR2 are GTSNPN and SVGIG (reference sequence). V lost 7 bases, J lost 4 bases, and 5 bases stayed unmatched. The CDR3 nucleotides are TGTGCCTTATCAACAGGGGGCACTGAAGCTTTCTTT. This gives the protein CALSTGGTEAFF.

The rearrangement links TRBV6-1 to TRBJ2-7; D ambiguous. This CDR3 spans 13 amino acids. Germline values: CDR1 MNHNS, CDR2 SASEGT. The V end was cut by 6 bases, the J end by 0 bases, with 9 bases between. Written as DNA, the CDR3 is TGTGCCAGCAGCCCAGGTAGCTCCTACGAGCAGTACTTC. It is translated as CASSPGSSYEQYF.

This CDR3 reads CASGRGGDTEAFF. CDR3 bases: TGTGCCAGCGGGAGAGGGGGAGACACTGAAGCTTTCTTT. V and J are TRBV7-9 and TRBJ1-1, with D possibly being TRBD1 (6 bases). The CDR3 spans 13 residues. Germline V CDR1 and CDR2: SEHNR, FQNEAQ (reference sequence). The germline V and J ends were trimmed by 8 bases and 3 bases, with 13 bases remaining between them.

The CDR3 region has the DNA TGTGCCGTCCGGACTACCACAGATACGCAGTATTTT. This translates into CAVRTTTDTQYF. The J gene is TRBJ2-3, the V gene TRBV2, with D possibly TRBD2 on 6 matching bases. This CDR3 comprises 12 residues. CDR1 is SNHLY and CDR2 is FYNNEI in the germline V gene. Deletions cut 11 bases from V and 2 bases from J, with 11 bases between.

The chain has TRBV25-1 and TRBJ1-4; D may be TRBD1 (6 bases). The V gene's germline CDR1 is MGHDK and CDR2 SYGVNS. This CDR3 comprises 15 residues. V was shortened by 0 bases and J by 8 bases, with 13 bases between the two germline ends. The CDR3 spells CASSEYNGRGEKLFF. The CDR3 DNA follows: TGTGCCAGCAGTGAATATAACGGAAGGGGGGAAAAACTGTTTTTT.